This is a list of T cell receptor beta chains from one sample in a study of CD8 T cells in ankylosing spondylitis. TCRdb called the 5' RACE reads again in MiXCR, with one record for every CDR3 protein. Of roughly 700,000 distinct CDR3 sequences in the sample, over 15% are singletons; the top ten hold around 19%. Sequenced input: blood, either unsorted or a sorted T cell fraction (not recorded which). These TCRs come from a male donor with ankylosing spondylitis. CDR3s include the opening cysteine and the closing phenylalanine or tryptophan. The order of the fields is CDR3 length, V gene, D gene, clone size, J gene, CDR3 protein, CDR3 DNA. D genes are given only for firm matches. Expanded clones are given a class, and other clones once, few, many or no size at all.

>16|TRBV7-9|NA|NA|TRBJ2-3
CASSSLGGYRTDTQYF
TGTGCCAGCAGTTCCCTGGGGGGCTATCGCACAGATACGCAGTATTTT
>15|TRBV12-3/TRBV12-4|NA|many|TRBJ2-3
CASTRRNLDTDTQYF
TGTGCCAGCACCCGGAGGAACTTGGACACAGATACGCAGTATTTT
>17|TRBV7-9|TRBD1|NA|TRBJ2-2
CASSAPKTGGNTGELFF
TGTGCCAGCAGCGCGCCGAAGACAGGGGGCAACACCGGGGAGCTGTTTTTT
>15|TRBV5-1|NA|few|TRBJ1-3
CASSLGRVSGNTIYF
TGCGCCAGCAGCTTAGGACGGGTCTCTGGAAACACCATATATTTT
>16|TRBV4-1|NA|few|TRBJ2-2
CASSPPVAANTGELFF
TGCGCCAGCAGCCCACCCGTTGCGGCGAACACCGGGGAGCTGTTTTTT
>15|TRBV4-1|NA|few|TRBJ2-7
CASSRDDSGAYEQYF
TGCGCCAGCAGCCGCGACGACTCCGGGGCTTACGAGCAGTACTTC
>15|TRBV7-2|TRBD2|NA|TRBJ2-3
CASSPSGSRADTQYF
TGTGCCAGCAGCCCCAGCGGGAGCAGAGCAGATACGCAGTATTTT
>14|TRBV5-1|NA|few|TRBJ2-7
CASSVRDTGYEQYF
TGCGCCAGCAGCGTGCGGGACACTGGATACGAGCAGTACTTC
>14|TRBV5-1|TRBD2|NA|TRBJ2-1
CASALAGEYNEQFF
TGCGCCAGCGCCCTAGCGGGAGAATACAATGAGCAGTTCTTC
>15|TRBV27|TRBD1|few|TRBJ2-7
CASSFRQGAIYEQYF
TGTGCCAGCAGCTTCAGACAGGGGGCTATCTACGAGCAGTACTTC
>13|TRBV7-9|NA|NA|TRBJ2-3
CASRPLSPDTQYF
TGTGCCAGCAGACCGCTGTCCCCTGATACGCAGTATTTT
>17|TRBV19|TRBD2|NA|TRBJ2-1
CASSLSLLAGGKDEQFF
TGTGCCAGTAGTCTCTCCCTACTAGCGGGAGGTAAAGATGAGCAGTTCTTC
>14|TRBV20-1|TRBD2|NA|TRBJ2-3
CSAGTSGTTDTQYF
TGCAGTGCTGGGACTAGCGGGACCACAGATACGCAGTATTTT
>12|TRBV7-2|NA|few|TRBJ2-2
CASGRNTGELFF
TGTGCCAGCGGCCGGAACACCGGGGAGCTGTTTTTT
>14|TRBV20-1|TRBD2|NA|TRBJ2-7
CSARGGGGRNEQYF
TGCAGTGCTAGAGGGGGAGGCGGGAGAAACGAGCAGTACTTC
>13|TRBV12-3/TRBV12-4|TRBD1|NA|TRBJ1-2
CASSLGTGYSYTF
TGTGCCAGCAGTTTGGGGACAGGGTATAGCTACACCTTC